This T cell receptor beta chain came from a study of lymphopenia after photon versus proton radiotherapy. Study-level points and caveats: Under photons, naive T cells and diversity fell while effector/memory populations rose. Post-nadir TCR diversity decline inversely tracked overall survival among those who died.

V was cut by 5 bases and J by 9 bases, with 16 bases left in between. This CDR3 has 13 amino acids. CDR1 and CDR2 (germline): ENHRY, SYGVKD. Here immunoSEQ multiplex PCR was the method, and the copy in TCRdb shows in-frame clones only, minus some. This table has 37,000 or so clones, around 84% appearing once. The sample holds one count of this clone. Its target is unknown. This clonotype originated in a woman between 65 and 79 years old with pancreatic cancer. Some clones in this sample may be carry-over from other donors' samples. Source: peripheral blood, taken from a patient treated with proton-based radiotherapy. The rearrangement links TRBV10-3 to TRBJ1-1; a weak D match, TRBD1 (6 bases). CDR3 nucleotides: TGTGCCATCAGTAAACAGGGAGGAGACCAAGCTTTCTTT. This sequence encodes CAISKQGGDQAFF.